The present TCR beta chain was sequenced within a study of blood T cell repertoires in COVID-19. Study details: There were acute and convalescent COVID-19 samples, and they came from the United States, Italy and Spain. PBMCs, B-cell-depleted T cells, or T cells provided the cDNA or gDNA that made up the material.

Germline CDR1 is SGHRS and CDR2 is YFSETQ. V dropped 4 bases and J dropped 8; count of bases not matched to a gene: 9. The CDR3 length is 14 residues. Generated by immunoSEQ multiplex PCR, the TCRdb table keeps only in-frame clones and is missing some. This sample has approximately 37,000 clones, with around 90% found just once. Specimen: peripheral blood. This clonotype originated in an older woman with acute or convalescent COVID-19. The chain uses TRBV5-1 and TRBJ1-2; the match to TRBD1 covers 9 bases. The CDR3 loop is CASSPEGTGSGYTF. The CDR3 coding sequence is TGCGCCAGCAGCCCGGAGGGGACAGGGTCCGGCTACACCTTC.